These T cell receptor beta chains were read from a single sample in a study of OX40 agonist ivuxolimab in advanced cancers. Clones were sequenced by immunoSEQ multiplex PCR, and TCRdb holds only the in-frame ones, with some missing. The sample records more than 85,000 clones, roughly nine tenths being singletons. Sequenced here: CD4+ or CD8+ T cells sorted from blood, sampled in a trial of the OX40 agonist ivuxolimab. The receptors stem from an adult with an advanced solid tumor such as melanoma, head and neck, liver or kidney cancer. The CDR3 runs from the conserved cysteine through the conserved F or W. A D gene is named only where the DNA matches it firmly. Where a row states a size, it is once, few, many or the class of an expanded clone; other rows omit it.

D gene: .
J gene: TRBJ2-3
clone size: .
V gene: TRBV28
CDR3 DNA: TGTGCCAGCAGTTTAGCGGCCAGCACAGATACGCAGTATTTT
CDR3 protein: CASSLAASTDTQYF

D gene: TRBD2
J gene: TRBJ2-7
clone size: .
V gene: TRBV7-9
CDR3 DNA: TGTGCCAGCGCCACTAGCGGGAGTTACGAGCAGTACTTC
CDR3 protein: CASATSGSYEQYF

D gene: .
J gene: TRBJ2-1
clone size: .
V gene: TRBV2
CDR3 DNA: TGTGCCAGCAGTGACCGTCAGTGGGACTCCTACAATGAGCAGTTCTTC
CDR3 protein: CASSDRQWDSYNEQFF

D gene: .
J gene: TRBJ2-1
clone size: .
V gene: TRBV2
CDR3 DNA: TGTGCCAGCACACGCGTCGGGAGAGGATCCTACAATGAGCAGTTCTTC
CDR3 protein: CASTRVGRGSYNEQFF

D gene: .
J gene: TRBJ2-1
clone size: once
V gene: TRBV28
CDR3 DNA: TGTGCCAGCAGTCCCCAGTACAGGAAGCAGTTCTTC
CDR3 protein: CASSPQYRKQFF

D gene: .
J gene: TRBJ1-2
clone size: .
V gene: TRBV5-6
CDR3 DNA: TGTGCCAGCAGCTCCCGCCGGAGGTTTAGGGGTGATGGCTACACCTTC
CDR3 protein: CASSSRRRFRGDGYTF

D gene: .
J gene: TRBJ1-3
clone size: .
V gene: TRBV5-4
CDR3 DNA: TGTGCCAGCAGCTTGGCCGCAGGGTGGTCTGGAAACACCATATATTTT
CDR3 protein: CASSLAAGWSGNTIYF

D gene: .
J gene: TRBJ1-5
clone size: .
V gene: TRBV19
CDR3 DNA: TGTGCCAGTAGTATGGAAGGTTGGGCAACTCAGCCCCAGCATTTT
CDR3 protein: CASSMEGWATQPQHF

D gene: .
J gene: TRBJ2-3
clone size: once
V gene: TRBV10-3
CDR3 DNA: TGTGCCATCAGTACGTCCGAGAGCACAGATACGCAGTATTTT
CDR3 protein: CAISTSESTDTQYF

D gene: TRBD1
J gene: TRBJ2-1
clone size: .
V gene: TRBV5-1
CDR3 DNA: TGCGCCAGCAGCTTGGGTGGGACAGCCGGGGCCGAGCAGTTCTTC
CDR3 protein: CASSLGGTAGAEQFF

D gene: .
J gene: TRBJ1-2
clone size: .
V gene: TRBV5-1
CDR3 DNA: TGCGCCAGCAGCTGGGACATTTACTATGGCTACACCTTC
CDR3 protein: CASSWDIYYGYTF

D gene: TRBD2
J gene: TRBJ2-4
clone size: once
V gene: TRBV5-1
CDR3 DNA: TGCGCCAGCAGCTCGACGCCTAGCGGGGATCTAGCCAAAAACATTCAGTACTTC
CDR3 protein: CASSSTPSGDLAKNIQYF

D gene: .
J gene: TRBJ1-3
clone size: .
V gene: TRBV10-3
CDR3 DNA: TGTGCCATCAGTGAGTCCGCCCTTACCGGAAACACCATATATTTT
CDR3 protein: CAISESALTGNTIYF

D gene: .
J gene: TRBJ1-3
clone size: once
V gene: TRBV19
CDR3 DNA: TGTGCCAGTAGTGATTTCTCTGGAAACACCATATATTTT
CDR3 protein: CASSDFSGNTIYF

D gene: TRBD2
J gene: TRBJ2-3
clone size: .
V gene: TRBV7-8
CDR3 DNA: TGTGCCAGCAGGCCCGAAGCGGGAGGCACAGATACGCAGTATTTT
CDR3 protein: CASRPEAGGTDTQYF

D gene: .
J gene: TRBJ2-2
clone size: .
V gene: TRBV11-3
CDR3 DNA: TGTGCCAGCAGCTTAGAGGGGACCGCGAACACCGGGGAGCTGTTTTTT
CDR3 protein: CASSLEGTANTGELFF

D gene: .
J gene: TRBJ2-1
clone size: .
V gene: TRBV2
CDR3 DNA: TGTGCCAGCCAGGGGGGATCCTACAATGAGCAGTTCTTC
CDR3 protein: CASQGGSYNEQFF

D gene: TRBD2
J gene: TRBJ2-7
clone size: .
V gene: TRBV5-1
CDR3 DNA: TGCGCCAGCAGCCGCGGGGGGACTAGCGGGAGCTCCTACGAGCAGTACTTC
CDR3 protein: CASSRGGTSGSSYEQYF

D gene: TRBD2
J gene: TRBJ2-3
clone size: .
V gene: TRBV7-2
CDR3 DNA: TGTGCCAGCAGTCGGCGGGAGCAGGCAGATACGCAGTATTTT
CDR3 protein: CASSRREQADTQYF

D gene: TRBD2
J gene: TRBJ2-2
clone size: .
V gene: TRBV6-1
CDR3 DNA: TGTGCCAGCAGTGAAGGCGGGAGGATGTCCGGGGAGCTGTTTTTT
CDR3 protein: CASSEGGRMSGELFF

D gene: TRBD2
J gene: TRBJ2-1
clone size: .
V gene: TRBV13
CDR3 DNA: TGTGCCAGCAGCTTAGAGGGCGGGAGGGGCGTCCATGGGCAGTTCTTC
CDR3 protein: CASSLEGGRGVHGQFF

D gene: TRBD1
J gene: TRBJ1-4
clone size: .
V gene: TRBV6-5
CDR3 DNA: TGTGCCAGCAGCCTAGCGGGACAGAGGGGTGAAAAACTGTTTTTT
CDR3 protein: CASSLAGQRGEKLFF

D gene: TRBD1
J gene: TRBJ2-3
clone size: .
V gene: TRBV4-3
CDR3 DNA: TGCGCCAGCAGCCGGACAGGGAGGACAGATACGCAGTATTTT
CDR3 protein: CASSRTGRTDTQYF

D gene: .
J gene: TRBJ2-7
clone size: .
V gene: TRBV19
CDR3 DNA: TGTGCCAGTAGCTTTACGGGGAAAAACTACGAGCAGTACTTC
CDR3 protein: CASSFTGKNYEQYF

D gene: .
J gene: TRBJ2-5
clone size: .
V gene: TRBV7-2
CDR3 DNA: TGTGCCAGCAGCCCCGGGGTGGAGCGAGAGACCCAGTACTTC
CDR3 protein: CASSPGVERETQYF

D gene: TRBD2
J gene: TRBJ2-3
clone size: once
V gene: TRBV2
CDR3 DNA: TGTGCCAGCAGTCCAAGCCAGACTAGCGGGAGTTCGACAGATACGCAGTATTTT
CDR3 protein: CASSPSQTSGSSTDTQYF

D gene: TRBD2
J gene: TRBJ2-7
clone size: .
V gene: TRBV10-1
CDR3 DNA: TGCGCCAGCAGTCTAGGGGATGTAGCGGGGGCCTCCTACGAGCAGTACTTC
CDR3 protein: CASSLGDVAGASYEQYF

D gene: TRBD1
J gene: TRBJ2-5
clone size: .
V gene: TRBV6-1
CDR3 DNA: TGTGCCAGCAGTGAATTACAGGGGGCGGAGACCCAGTACTTC
CDR3 protein: CASSELQGAETQYF

D gene: .
J gene: TRBJ1-2
clone size: .
V gene: TRBV18
CDR3 DNA: TGTGCCAGCTCACCCCCTAACCAGATCTATGGCTACACCTTC
CDR3 protein: CASSPPNQIYGYTF

D gene: TRBD1
J gene: TRBJ1-2
clone size: .
V gene: TRBV28
CDR3 DNA: TGTGCCAGCAGCACAGGGGGCATCTTATTAGGTCATGGCTACACCTTC
CDR3 protein: CASSTGGILLGHGYTF

D gene: .
J gene: TRBJ2-7
clone size: .
V gene: TRBV4-2
CDR3 DNA: TGTGCCAGCAGCCAAGATCCGACAGCGAACTACGAGCAGTACTTC
CDR3 protein: CASSQDPTANYEQYF

D gene: TRBD1
J gene: TRBJ2-1
clone size: .
V gene: TRBV6-6
CDR3 DNA: TGTGCCAGCGGTTTGACAGGGTCGCTCAATGAGCAGTTCTTC
CDR3 protein: CASGLTGSLNEQFF

D gene: .
J gene: TRBJ1-2
clone size: .
V gene: TRBV4-3
CDR3 DNA: TGCGCCAGCAGCCCCAACCTCCCGGACTATGGCTACACCTTC
CDR3 protein: CASSPNLPDYGYTF

D gene: .
J gene: TRBJ1-3
clone size: .
V gene: TRBV6-5
CDR3 DNA: TGTGCCAGCAGTTACCTGGGAGCTGGAAACACCATATATTTT
CDR3 protein: CASSYLGAGNTIYF

D gene: TRBD1
J gene: TRBJ2-1
clone size: .
V gene: TRBV7-2
CDR3 DNA: TGTGCCAGCAGCCGACCATCGATCCCGACAGGGGGAAAATGGGATGAGCAGTTCTTC
CDR3 protein: CASSRPSIPTGGKWDEQFF

D gene: .
J gene: TRBJ2-7
clone size: .
V gene: TRBV29-1
CDR3 DNA: TGCAGCGTTCACACAGGGTTCGAGCAGTACTTC
CDR3 protein: CSVHTGFEQYF

D gene: TRBD1
J gene: TRBJ1-1
clone size: .
V gene: TRBV7-2
CDR3 DNA: TGTGCCAGCAGCCTTAGGTGGCAGGGGGCGTTTGTGAACACTGAAGCTTTCTTT
CDR3 protein: CASSLRWQGAFVNTEAFF

D gene: .
J gene: TRBJ2-7
clone size: few
V gene: TRBV2
CDR3 DNA: TGTGCCAGCACGGGCGACTACGAGCAGTACTTC
CDR3 protein: CASTGDYEQYF

D gene: TRBD1
J gene: TRBJ1-2
clone size: .
V gene: TRBV2
CDR3 DNA: TGTGCCAGCAGTGGACAGGGGGCCTACTATGGCTACACCTTC
CDR3 protein: CASSGQGAYYGYTF

D gene: .
J gene: TRBJ2-2
clone size: .
V gene: TRBV7-6
CDR3 DNA: TGTGCCAGCAGCTTAGGACAGGCTCAGGGGGAGCTGTTTTTT
CDR3 protein: CASSLGQAQGELFF

D gene: .
J gene: TRBJ2-1
clone size: .
V gene: TRBV18
CDR3 DNA: TGTGCCAGCTCACCTGATATAGCGGATGCCTACAATGAGCAGTTCTTC
CDR3 protein: CASSPDIADAYNEQFF

D gene: .
J gene: TRBJ1-1
clone size: once
V gene: TRBV6-5
CDR3 DNA: TGTGTCAGCAGTGTACAGCTGAACACTGAAGCTTTCTTT
CDR3 protein: CVSSVQLNTEAFF

D gene: .
J gene: TRBJ1-1
clone size: .
V gene: TRBV6-5
CDR3 DNA: TGTGCCAGCAGTTATTTGACGGGGACAAAGGCCACTGAAGCTTTCTTT
CDR3 protein: CASSYLTGTKATEAFF

D gene: .
J gene: TRBJ2-3
clone size: .
V gene: TRBV4-1
CDR3 DNA: TGCGCCAGCAGCCAAGCTGGGACCTCCGGGGGCACAGATACGCAGTATTTT
CDR3 protein: CASSQAGTSGGTDTQYF

D gene: .
J gene: TRBJ2-5
clone size: .
V gene: TRBV28
CDR3 DNA: TGTGCCAGCAGTCCCGTTGCTCAGGTGCAAGAGACCCAGTACTTC
CDR3 protein: CASSPVAQVQETQYF

D gene: .
J gene: TRBJ2-7
clone size: few
V gene: TRBV5-1
CDR3 DNA: TGCGCCAGCAGCTTGGAGAACAGGAACTACGAGCAGTACTTC
CDR3 protein: CASSLENRNYEQYF

D gene: .
J gene: TRBJ2-3
clone size: .
V gene: TRBV10-3
CDR3 DNA: TGTGCCATCAGTGAGTCGACGGGAGTAGGGAGGGATACGCAGTATTTT
CDR3 protein: CAISESTGVGRDTQYF

D gene: .
J gene: TRBJ2-2
clone size: .
V gene: TRBV27
CDR3 DNA: TGTGCCAGCAGTTTCTGGGGACCGAACACCGGGGAGCTGTTTTTT
CDR3 protein: CASSFWGPNTGELFF

D gene: TRBD2
J gene: TRBJ2-2
clone size: .
V gene: TRBV5-6
CDR3 DNA: TGTGCCAGCAGCCCTCGGACTAGCGGGCTGAACACCGGGGAGCTGTTTTTT
CDR3 protein: CASSPRTSGLNTGELFF

D gene: .
J gene: TRBJ2-6
clone size: .
V gene: TRBV6-5
CDR3 DNA: TGTGCCAGCAGCTCCTCTGGGGCCAACGTCCTGACTTTC
CDR3 protein: CASSSSGANVLTF

D gene: TRBD2
J gene: TRBJ2-7
clone size: .
V gene: TRBV6-5
CDR3 DNA: TGTGCCAGCAGATCATGGACTAGCGGGAACTACGAGCAGTACTTC
CDR3 protein: CASRSWTSGNYEQYF

D gene: .
J gene: TRBJ1-1
clone size: .
V gene: TRBV11-2
CDR3 DNA: TGTGCCAGCAGCCCGACCGGGGGGGGCACTGAAGCTTTCTTT
CDR3 protein: CASSPTGGGTEAFF

D gene: TRBD2
J gene: TRBJ2-2
clone size: .
V gene: TRBV9
CDR3 DNA: TGTGCCAGCAGCGTAGTTGCGGGAGTTGGCGCCGGGGAGCTGTTTTTT
CDR3 protein: CASSVVAGVGAGELFF

D gene: TRBD1
J gene: TRBJ2-5
clone size: .
V gene: TRBV5-1
CDR3 DNA: TGCGCCAGCAGCTTGGGTGGGACAGGGGGCCAAGAGACCCAGTACTTC
CDR3 protein: CASSLGGTGGQETQYF

D gene: TRBD1
J gene: TRBJ2-5
clone size: .
V gene: TRBV7-7
CDR3 DNA: TGTGCCAGCAGCTTAGGACAGGGAAAGACCCAGTACTTC
CDR3 protein: CASSLGQGKTQYF

D gene: .
J gene: TRBJ2-1
clone size: .
V gene: TRBV28
CDR3 DNA: TGTGCCAGCAGTTACCTCTTGGAGCAGTTCTTC
CDR3 protein: CASSYLLEQFF

D gene: TRBD2
J gene: TRBJ2-1
clone size: .
V gene: TRBV7-3
CDR3 DNA: TGTGCCAGCAGCTTGCGCGATAGCGGGAGATCCTACAATGAGCAGTTCTTC
CDR3 protein: CASSLRDSGRSYNEQFF